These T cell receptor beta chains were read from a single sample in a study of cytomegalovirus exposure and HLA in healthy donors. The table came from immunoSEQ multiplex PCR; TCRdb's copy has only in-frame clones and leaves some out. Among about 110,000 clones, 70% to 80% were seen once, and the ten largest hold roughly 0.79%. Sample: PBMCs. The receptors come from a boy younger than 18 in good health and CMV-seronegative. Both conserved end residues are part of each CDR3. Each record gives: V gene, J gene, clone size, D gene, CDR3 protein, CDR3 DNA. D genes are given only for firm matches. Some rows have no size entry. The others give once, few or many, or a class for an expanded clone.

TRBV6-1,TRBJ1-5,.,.,CASSDWGLRGQPQHF,TGTGCCAGCAGTGATTGGGGGCTACGGGGACAGCCCCAGCATTTT
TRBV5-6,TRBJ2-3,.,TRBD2,CASSFGLMASGSTDTQYF,TGTGCCAGCAGCTTTGGCTTAATGGCTAGCGGAAGCACAGATACGCAGTATTTT
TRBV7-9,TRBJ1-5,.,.,CASSFMGAGHNQPQHF,TGTGCCAGCAGCTTTATGGGGGCAGGCCACAATCAGCCCCAGCATTTT
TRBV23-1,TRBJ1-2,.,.,CASSQFRTDGYTF,TGCGCCAGCAGTCAATTCCGGACAGACGGCTACACCTTC
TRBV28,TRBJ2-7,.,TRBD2,CASRSLGGMGYEQYF,TGTGCCAGCAGATCCCTGGGGGGGATGGGCTACGAGCAGTACTTC
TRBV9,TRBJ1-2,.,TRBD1,CASSGEGTGSFPYGYTF,TGTGCCAGCAGCGGGGAGGGGACAGGCTCGTTCCCCTATGGCTACACCTTC
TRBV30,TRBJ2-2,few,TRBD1,CAWRGQGTGELFF,TGTGCCTGGCGCGGACAGGGCACCGGGGAGCTGTTTTTT
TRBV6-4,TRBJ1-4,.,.,CASKSQGLTNEKLFF,TGTGCCAGCAAGTCGCAGGGGCTAACTAATGAAAAACTGTTTTTT
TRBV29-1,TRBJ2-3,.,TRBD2,CSAKTSGSDTQYF,TGCAGCGCCAAGACTAGCGGGTCCGATACGCAGTATTTT
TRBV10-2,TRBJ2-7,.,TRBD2,CASQTLAGSYEQYF,TGCGCCAGCCAAACACTAGCGGGGTCCTACGAGCAGTACTTC
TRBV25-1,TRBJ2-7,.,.,CASSGGGVSILLEQYF,TGTGCCAGCAGTGGAGGAGGGGTTTCGATCCTCCTAGAGCAGTACTTC
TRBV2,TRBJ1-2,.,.,CASSGSSGSYGYTF,TGTGCCAGCAGTGGAAGTTCGGGGTCGTATGGCTACACCTTC
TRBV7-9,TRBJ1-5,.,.,CASSPGVDSNQPQHF,TGTGCCAGCAGCCCCGGGGTTGATAGCAATCAGCCCCAGCATTTT
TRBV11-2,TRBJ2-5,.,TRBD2,CASSYSGGSGETQYF,TGTGCCAGCAGCTATAGCGGGGGGTCGGGTGAGACCCAGTACTTC
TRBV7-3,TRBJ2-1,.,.,CASSSLGNFNEQFF,TGTGCCAGCAGCTCCCTCGGGAACTTCAATGAGCAGTTCTTC
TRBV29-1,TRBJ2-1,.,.,CSVGDEQFF,TGCAGCGTTGGCGATGAGCAGTTCTTC
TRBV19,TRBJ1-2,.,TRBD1,CASSIQGAANNYGYTF,TGTGCCAGTAGTATACAGGGGGCGGCAAATAACTATGGCTACACCTTC
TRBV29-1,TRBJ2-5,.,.,CSVEEVWESSAQYF,TGCAGCGTTGAAGAGGTCTGGGAGTCTTCGGCCCAGTACTTC
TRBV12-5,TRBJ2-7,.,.,CASGLASYSGQYF,TGTGCTAGTGGTTTGGCTTCCTATAGCGGGCAGTACTTC
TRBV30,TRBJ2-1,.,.,CAWSVVLANEQFF,TGTGCCTGGAGTGTAGTATTAGCCAATGAGCAGTTCTTC
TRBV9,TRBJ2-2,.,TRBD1,CASSPSGDRATGELFF,TGTGCCAGCAGCCCTTCGGGGGACAGGGCCACCGGGGAGCTGTTTTTT
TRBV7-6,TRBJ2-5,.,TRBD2,CASRGLAGVGAQYF,TGTGCCAGCAGGGGACTAGCGGGAGTTGGGGCCCAGTACTTC
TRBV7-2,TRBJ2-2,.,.,CASTDWGHGELFF,TGTGCCAGCACCGATTGGGGCCATGGCGAGCTGTTTTTT
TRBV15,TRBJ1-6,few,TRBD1,CATRDREDSPLHF,TGTGCCACCCGGGACAGGGAGGATTCACCCCTCCACTTT
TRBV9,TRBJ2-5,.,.,CASSGTDHSGETQYF,TGTGCCAGCAGCGGGACCGACCACTCGGGGGAGACCCAGTACTTC
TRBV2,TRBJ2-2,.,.,CASSISQVTGELFF,TGTGCCAGCAGTATAAGTCAGGTGACCGGGGAGCTGTTTTTT
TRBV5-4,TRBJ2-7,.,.,CASSLELLPGEQYF,TGTGCCAGCAGCTTGGAACTCTTACCGGGTGAGCAGTACTTC
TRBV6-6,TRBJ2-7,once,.,CASRQGLGYEQYF,TGTGCCAGCAGACAGGGATTAGGATACGAGCAGTACTTC
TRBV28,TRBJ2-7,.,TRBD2,CATREGRYEQYF,TGTGCCACCCGGGAGGGCCGCTACGAGCAGTACTTC
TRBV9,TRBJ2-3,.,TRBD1,CASSTQSRTGWTDTQYF,TGTGCCAGCAGCACCCAATCCCGGACAGGGTGGACAGATACGCAGTATTTT
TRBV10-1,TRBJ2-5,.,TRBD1,CASSPGQGEETQYF,TGCGCCAGCAGCCCGGGACAGGGAGAGGAGACCCAGTACTTC
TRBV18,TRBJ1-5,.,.,CASSPPGGSNQPQHF,TGTGCCAGCTCACCGCCGGGAGGTAGCAATCAGCCCCAGCATTTT